This T cell receptor (beta chain) comes out of a study of beta chain features in type 1 diabetes (dated by TCRdb to the late 2010s). Study-wide context: Patients and healthy donors did not differ in mean age, gender distribution, total cell number or subset yield. The study compared the TCRB repertoires of sorted circulating CD4+ T cell subsets in recently diagnosed type 1 diabetes patients with those in matched healthy donors. A total of 90 million to 130 million sorted cells were examined across all samples, and a strong correlation was observed between cell number per subset and RNA yield. Naive and central memory subsets were obtained from all 30 or so donors, but regulatory and stem cell-like memory subsets were isolated from only 8 patients and about 8 healthy donors.

This clone was observed a handful of times. No antigen is known for it. There are no base qualities to consult, and no much larger clone falls within one base. Each donor gave one peripheral blood draw, approximately 0.11 L on average, collected into heparinised tubes. Naive, central memory, regulatory and stem cell-like memory CD4+ T cells were sorted on a BD FACSAria II using a panel including CD45RO, CCR7, CD25, CD127, CD95 and CD27. Purity was above 98% for every sorted population. PBMCs were isolated right away by Lymphoprep density gradient centrifugation and were stained directly, without culture. So that batch effects would be minimized, each experiment stained and sorted samples in pairs, pairing one healthy donor with one patient. The entire isolated RNA was reverse transcribed using the High Capacity cDNA Reverse Transcription Kit, and thus expressed TCRB transcripts were sequenced. Deep immunoSEQ sequencing was performed on naive, central memory and regulatory T cell samples, with an average of roughly 4 million total reads per sample. Sorted cells were lysed in RLT buffer, and RNA was extracted using DNase-treated RNeasy Micro or Mini kits according to cell number. To prevent cross-contamination, every cell subset was processed on its own, while patient and healthy donor samples were processed together. The immunoSEQ multiplex PCR was used to amplify TCRB sequences from cDNA, generating 87-bp fragments that spanned the CDR3 region. The amplicons were sequenced using the Illumina HiSeq platform. As for the authors' bioinformatics: PCR bias was computationally corrected using synthetic template baselines, reads within Hamming distance 2 were collapsed, and singletons that could not be merged were discarded. By aligning reads against IMGT, V, D and J genes, CDR3 length, and insertions or deletions at six rearrangement sites were assigned. Clonotype counts were normalized to sorted cell number within each subset before computing true diversity and Gini coefficients with the tcR R package. Repertoire sharing was quantified using the overlap coefficient calculated on TCRB nucleotide sequences. Out-of-frame TCRB sequences from naive cells were analyzed as a proxy for the pre-selection repertoire. Held by TCRdb, this immuneACCESS table contains in-frame sequences only and omits some clones. Under half of the omission traces to an unresolved V gene where checked; the cause of the rest is unknown. V and J calls and clone size are copied from that table; D and trimming were computed from the DNA. The sample data list about 240,000 clones, and about 15% of these were observed just once. Of the sample, almost 0.02% falls within the top ten clones.

The full study reports these points: PCR may preferentially amplify shorter templates, but because patient and control samples were amplified and corrected together, any resulting skew would affect both groups equally. Sequencing cDNA rather than genomic DNA could over-represent highly expressing activated cells, although activation and CD3 levels did not differ between groups. Type 1 diabetes patients showed a moderate but significant shortening of TCRB CDR3 length in all four CD4+ subsets. Naive, central memory and regulatory TCRB repertoires appeared to be more similar among patients than among healthy donors. At VDJ recombination sites, type 1 diabetes patients had fewer insertions and more deleted nucleotides, which implies abnormalities in thymic rearrangement. Only small numbers of individuals were included in the HLA sub-analyses, which left unresolved whether HLA type had any influence on TCRB rearrangement.

The material sequenced was naive CD4+ T cells from blood. This sample's cell subset or site label indicates: true naive CD4+ T cells. This clonotype was sampled from a man aged 25 to 45 with type 1 diabetes.

CDR3 protein: CSVGQGRETQYF. At the DNA level, the sequence is TGCAGCGTCGGACAGGGAAGAGAGACCCAGTACTTC. The rearrangement joined TRBV29-1 to TRBJ2-5, with 8 central nucleotides matching TRBD1. Spanning cysteine to phenylalanine, the CDR3 consists of 12 amino acids. Kept here is only the CDR3 DNA, which spans 36 bases and is read in frame from base 1. V ends up 6 bases short and J 4 bases short, with an unmatched junction base count of 4. According to the germline V gene, CDR1 reads SQVTM and CDR2 reads ANQGSEA. This CDR3, with the reference TRBV29-1 and TRBJ2-5 proteins standing in past its ends, gives the full variable domain SAVISQKPSRDICQRGTSLTIQCQVDSQVTMMFWYRQQPGQSLTLIATANQGSEATYESGFVIDKFPISRPNLTFSTLTVSNMSPEDSSIYLCSVGQGRETQYFGPGTRLLVL.